This paragraph covers one T cell receptor beta chain sequence. It was with a sample-barcoded 5' primer and a J-beta primer mix that a second PCR of about 6 to 12 cycles was run. TCRdb called the 5' RACE reads again in MiXCR, with one record for every CDR3 protein. The data show 1.5 million or so distinct CDR3 sequences, 42% seen once. This record belongs to a study of blood T cells in healthy people across ages. Study as a whole: With template switching, about one barcoded beta molecule was captured per two T cells.

Specimen: blood. This TCR was recovered from a woman under 30 in good health.

CDR3: CASSLGAGRSTEAFF. CDR3 DNA: TGTGCCAGCAGTTTAGGGGCGGGACGGAGCACTGAAGCTTTCTTT. The chain links TRBV12-3 or TRBV12-4 to TRBJ1-1; possible D gene TRBD1, 5 bases. The V gene lost 1 base and the J gene lost 4 bases, with 13 bases spanning the gap. The CDR3 totals 15 residues.